Listed below are T cell receptor beta chains from one sample, sequenced in a study of identical twins' blood T cells. TCRdb processed the 5' RACE reads anew with MiXCR; each CDR3 protein has one entry. The sample has a few hundred thousand distinct CDR3 sequences; about 28% are singletons. The specimen was PBMCs. The receptor source for this set is a woman aged 18-49 years in good health. Each CDR3 is given with its conserved first and last residue. Fields, in order: D gene, clone size, V gene, J gene, CDR3 protein, CDR3 DNA. The D gene is left open where the match is weak. For some rows the clone size is stated as once, few or many, or as a class when expanded; others skip it.

>.|.|TRBV27|TRBJ1-5
CASRTQGYSNQPQRF
TGTGCCAGCAGGACACAGGGTTATAGCAATCAGCCCCAGCGTTTT
>.|.|TRBV6-6|TRBJ2-4
CASGSLYNIQYF
TGTGCCAGCGGGTCCCTCTATAACATTCAGTACTTC
>.|few|TRBV12-3/TRBV12-4|TRBJ1-5
CASSLVPQPQHF
TGTGCCAGCAGTTTGGTCCCCCAGCCCCAGCATTTT
>TRBD1|once|TRBV11-2|TRBJ1-6
CASSFRQGTADSPLHF
TGTGCCAGCAGTTTCAGACAGGGGACAGCCGATTCACCCCTCCACTTT
>.|once|TRBV28|TRBJ2-2
CASTYSGGYNTGELFF
TGTGCCAGCACTTATTCGGGGGGCTATAACACCGGGGAGCTGTTTTTT
>.|few|TRBV6-5|TRBJ1-6
CASSGPGFTNHSPLHF
TGTGCCAGCAGTGGACCGGGGTTCACCAACCATTCACCCCTCCACTTT
>TRBD2|few|TRBV20-1|TRBJ2-1
CSARRLAGGFSYNEQFF
TGCAGTGCTAGACGGCTAGCGGGAGGTTTCTCCTACAATGAGCAGTTCTTC
>.|.|TRBV24-1|TRBJ2-5
CATGGGTAPQETQYF
TGTGCCACCGGTGGGGGGACAGCACCTCAAGAGACCCAGTACTTC
>TRBD2|.|TRBV11-2|TRBJ2-1
CASSYTRKGGGSNEQFF
TGTGCCAGCAGCTACACTAGAAAGGGTGGCGGGAGCAATGAGCAGTTCTTC
>.|.|TRBV29-1|TRBJ2-7
CSVAFGAYEQYF
TGCAGCGTCGCCTTCGGGGCCTACGAGCAGTACTTC
>.|.|TRBV6-5|TRBJ2-3
CASKRRVNTDTQYF
TGTGCCAGCAAAAGGAGGGTGAACACAGATACGCAGTATTTT
>.|.|TRBV7-2|TRBJ1-1
CASSLFNTEAFF
TGTGCCAGCAGCTTATTTAACACTGAAGCTTTCTTT
>.|.|TRBV5-5|TRBJ2-2
CVSSLAFTGELFF
TGTGTCAGCAGCTTGGCCTTTACCGGGGAGCTGTTTTTT
>.|.|TRBV7-2|TRBJ2-7
CAGSLALGVTYEQYF
TGTGCCGGCAGCTTAGCGTTGGGAGTAACCTACGAGCAGTACTTC
>TRBD1|many|TRBV29-1|TRBJ2-1
CSVVGTGSINEQFF
TGCAGCGTTGTGGGGACAGGATCGATTAATGAGCAGTTCTTC
>.|.|TRBV20-1|TRBJ1-1
CSVTGFAEAFF
TGCAGTGTAACAGGGTTCGCTGAAGCTTTCTTT
>.|.|TRBV7-2|TRBJ2-7
CASSLTFSRDSYEQYF
TGTGCCAGCAGCTTAACGTTCTCCCGGGACTCCTACGAGCAGTACTTC
>TRBD2|few|TRBV12-3/TRBV12-4|TRBJ2-4
CASSPPGLAGAAKNIQYF
TGTGCCAGCAGTCCACCGGGACTAGCGGGAGCTGCCAAAAACATTCAGTACTTC
>.|.|TRBV20-1|TRBJ1-2
CSASVTGRDGYTF
TGCAGTGCTAGTGTGACGGGACGGGACGGCTACACCTTC
>.|.|TRBV19|TRBJ1-1
CASSIFGGAGTEAFF
TGTGCCAGTAGTATCTTTGGGGGCGCCGGGACTGAAGCTTTCTTT
>.|many|TRBV19|TRBJ1-2
CASADLFYGYTF
TGTGCCAGCGCGGACTTATTCTATGGCTACACCTTC
>TRBD2|few|TRBV20-1|TRBJ2-1
CSAEPLAGGFDEQFF
TGCAGTGCTGAGCCCCTGGCGGGGGGGTTCGATGAGCAGTTCTTC
>TRBD1|few|TRBV12-3/TRBV12-4|TRBJ1-5
CASSMVTGEVGSNQPQHF
TGTGCCAGCAGTATGGTGACAGGGGAAGTGGGAAGCAATCAGCCCCAGCATTTT
>.|.|TRBV27|TRBJ2-7
CASSSGQHYEQYF
TGTGCCAGCAGTTCCGGACAGCACTACGAGCAGTACTTC
>.|.|TRBV5-8|TRBJ1-1
CASSLDPETEAFF
TGTGCCAGCAGCTTGGATCCGGAAACTGAAGCTTTCTTT
>TRBD1|.|TRBV12-3/TRBV12-4|TRBJ1-1
CASTGDRGRRNTEAFF
TGTGCCAGCACCGGGGACAGGGGGAGGAGGAACACTGAAGCTTTCTTT